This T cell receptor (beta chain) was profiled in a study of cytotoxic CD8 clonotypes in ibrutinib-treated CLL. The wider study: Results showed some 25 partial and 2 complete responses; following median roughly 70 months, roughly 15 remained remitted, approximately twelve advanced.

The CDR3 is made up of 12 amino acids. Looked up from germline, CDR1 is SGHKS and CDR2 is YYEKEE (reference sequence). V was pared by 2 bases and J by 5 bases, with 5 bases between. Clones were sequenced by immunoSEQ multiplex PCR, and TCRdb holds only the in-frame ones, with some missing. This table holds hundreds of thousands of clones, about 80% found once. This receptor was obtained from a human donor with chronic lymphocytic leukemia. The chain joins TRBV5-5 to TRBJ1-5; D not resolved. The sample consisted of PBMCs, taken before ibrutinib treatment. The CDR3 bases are TGTGCCAGCAGCTTTGATCATCAGCCCCAGCATTTT. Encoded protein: CASSFDHQPQHF.